This entry is about one T cell receptor beta chain. Its cognate antigen has yet to be identified. No base quality values were provided; no much bigger clone lies one nucleotide off. This sample is drawn from a study of blood T cells in healthy people across ages (dated by TCRdb to between 2014 and 2016). Study-level background: In model experiments, roughly one uniquely barcoded TCR beta cDNA molecule per two T cells was captured by template switching. To track age-related changes in TCR beta repertoire diversity, the study relied on deep sequencing normalized with unique cDNA molecular identifiers. The donors were divided into four age groups: young (average 16 years), middle-aged (approximately 39), aged (about 60) and long-lived (about 90). To avoid experimental bias, donors of different ages were distributed randomly across sequencing lanes. The study analyzed two additional independent replicas of 1 million unique cDNA reads from the same blood draw for two donors, one aged 18 to 30 and one aged 80 or older.

The cysteine opens and the phenylalanine closes a CDR3 of 14 amino acids. Just the 42-base CDR3 DNA is kept, in frame starting at base 1. Trimmed from V: 5 bases; trimmed from J: 0 bases; junction bases lacking a gene match: 3. The donors were under 40 Caucasian individuals from Russia, aged roughly 6 to 95 years, who were systemically healthy. Around 9.7 milliliters of peripheral blood were collected from each donor into EDTA-treated Vacutainer tubes. PBMCs were isolated by Ficoll-Paque density-gradient centrifugation, with at least 7 million obtained per sample. Total RNA, at least 5 micrograms per sample, was extracted from PBMCs with Trizol reagent. For every donor, an aliquot of PBMCs went through flow cytometry to measure the percentages of naive CD45RAhigh/CD27high T cells. Study-wide findings and limitations: Estimates of total diversity from one million sequenced T cells were regarded as lower bounds and underestimates. Donor CMV infection status was unknown, potentially confounding age-related changes in expanded clonotypes. Bulk unsorted PBMC profiling prevented conclusive comparison of naive and antigen-experienced compartments. The percentage of naive T cells measured by flow cytometry correlated strongly with observed TCR beta diversity. Observed TCR beta diversity per million T cells fell roughly linearly with age, and a significant reduction was already apparent by age roughly 40. Compared with the aged group, more naive CD4+ T cells, fewer expanded clones and increased TCR diversity were shown by the long-lived group, suggesting age selection.

The library was obtained by 5' RACE. The sequencing machine was an Illumina HiSeq 2500. The second PCR ran for about 6 to 11 cycles and used a J-beta primer mix along with a sample-barcoded 5' primer. Each TCR beta cDNA molecule received a unique molecular identifier from a template-switch 5' adaptor carrying 12 random nucleotides. At least 2.5 million CDR3-containing paired-end reads were obtained from each sample. First-strand cDNA synthesis was performed from all RNA using the Mint cDNA synthesis kit, with priming by a TRBC-specific oligonucleotide. All cDNA was treated with uracil-DNA glycosylase and then went through a first 18-cycle PCR with the universal primers M1SS and BC2_uni_R. The authors' analysis ran thus. Normalization of each sample was performed by random selection of 1 million high-quality reads, each carrying a distinct molecular identifier. Reads sharing molecular identifiers were discarded rather than binned into consensus sequences. CDR3 identification, clonotype clustering and error correction used MiTCR with a Q25 quality threshold and the strictest error-elimination algorithm. A nonparametric unseen species model using Euler transformation provided a lower-bound estimate of total TCR beta diversity. TCRdb trimmed public reads at Q25 via fastp, called clones via MiXCR and kept in-frame beta chains. Every distinct CDR3 protein forms one entry, paired with its most common genes and DNA. The V and J calls were determined by TCRdb, not by the authors. In all, the sample holds approximately 850,000 distinct CDR3 sequences, and under 55% of those were seen once. The top ten constitute roughly 19% of the sample.

Sequencing input: blood. The rearranged segments are TRBV12-3 or TRBV12-4 and TRBJ1-1; TRBD1 aligns with 7 central bases. The sequence came from a man between 60 and 75 years old in good health. The sequence in DNA is TGTGCCAGCAGTCCGACAGGGATGAACACTGAAGCTTTCTTT. The resulting protein is CASSPTGMNTEAFF.